What follows are 13 T cell receptor beta chains derived from one specimen sequenced in a study of blood T cells in healthy people across ages. It was with a sample-barcoded 5' primer and a J-beta primer mix that a second PCR of roughly 7 to 12 cycles was run. TCRdb called the 5' RACE reads again in MiXCR, with one record for every CDR3 protein. The repertoire has about 970,000 distinct CDR3 sequences, just over 50% of them found once; the top ten carry 20% to 25%. The sequenced sample was blood. Receptors were obtained from a woman in her fifties or sixties in good health.

The V and J genes are TRBV20-1 and TRBJ2-4; D is unresolved. Germline CDR1 is DFQATT and CDR2 is SNEGSKA (reference sequence). Trimming removed 3 bases from V and 9 bases from J, with 9 bases in between. There are 11 residues in the CDR3. CDR3 sequence: CSASPDRIQYF. CDR3 sequence (DNA): TGCAGTGCTAGTCCCGACCGCATTCAGTACTTC.

The V gene is TRBV10-3, the J gene TRBJ2-1, with 13 positions matching TRBD2. Germline CDR1 ENHRY, CDR2 SYGVKD. The CDR3 has 18 amino acids. V shed 4 bases, J shed 8 bases, and the junction held 14 bases outside the gene matches. The CDR3 reads CAISAQGTSGVYSHEQFF. The CDR3 DNA is TGTGCCATCAGTGCCCAGGGGACTAGCGGGGTTTATAGCCATGAGCAGTTCTTC.

The chain couples TRBV27 to TRBJ1-2; D is unclear. Trimming took off 6 bases at V and 3 bases at J, with 11 bases between the two ends. This CDR3 region has 13 residues. CDR1 and CDR2 from the germline V gene are MNHEY and SMNVEV (reference sequence). CDR3 in DNA: TGTGCCAGCAGCTTGAAGCAGGACTATGGCTACACCTTC. It encodes CASSLKQDYGYTF.

The chain recombines TRBV7-8 with TRBJ2-5, with 13 bases that match TRBD2. Matching the DNA end better, TRBJ2-7 makes the J call doubtful. The CDR3 loop spans 17 amino acids. Germline assignment: CDR1 SGHVS and CDR2 FQNEAQ. As DNA, the CDR3 is TGTGCCAGCAGCCGTAGCCGGACTAGCGGGAGAGACTACGAGCAGTACTTC. Translating gives CASSRSRTSGRDYEQYF.

This clonotype came up once. The chain couples TRBV29-1 to TRBJ2-5; 12 nucleotides agree with TRBD2. Per the germline V gene, CDR1 is SQVTM and CDR2 is ANQGSEA. There are 13 residues in the CDR3. The CDR3 region has the DNA TGCGGCACAAGACTAGCGGGAGTGGAGACCCAGTACTTC. Its protein product is CGTRLAGVETQYF.

The chain employs TRBV24-1 and TRBJ2-3; D remains unclear. Trimming took 6 bases from V and 2 from J, leaving 8 bases between them. The CDR3 contains 13 residues. Germline CDR1 KGHDR, CDR2 SFDVKD. CDR3 coding DNA: TGTGCCACCAGTCTCAAGAACACAGATACGCAGTATTTT. It encodes CATSLKNTDTQYF.

This clonotype has just one count. The rearrangement uses TRBV28 and TRBJ2-7; unclear D gene. CDR3 length equals 14 residues. Germline values: CDR1 MDHEN, CDR2 SYDVKM. Trimming took off 3 bases at V and 7 bases at J, with 16 bases between the two ends. CDR3 loop: CASSLGTRVGEQYF. The CDR3 bases are TGTGCCAGCAGTTTGGGAACAAGGGTAGGAGAGCAGTACTTC. Variable domain in full (rest from reference TRBV28 and TRBJ2-7): DVKVTQSSRYLVKRTGEKVFLECVQDMDHENMFWYRQDPGLGLRLIYFSYDVKMKEKGDIPEGYSVSREKKERFSLILESASTNQTSMYLCASSLGTRVGEQYFGPGTRLTVT.

The gene calls are TRBV5-1 and TRBJ2-7, with TRBD2 matching 7 bases. Germline-derived CDR1 and CDR2 are SGHRS and YFSETQ. The J segment lost 7 bases and the V segment lost 2 bases, leaving 12 bases of the junction unmatched. The length of the CDR3 is 15 residues. CDR3 amino acids: CASSLGTTASAEQYF. CDR3 coding DNA: TGCGCCAGCAGCTTAGGGACTACCGCGTCCGCGGAGCAGTACTTC.

This sequence joins TRBV28 and TRBJ1-1, with unresolved D. This CDR3 region has 13 residues. Trimming shortened V by 10 bases and J by 0 bases, and 12 bases separated the two germline ends. Germline assignment: CDR1 MDHEN and CDR2 SYDVKM. The CDR3 spells CAICRQMNTEAFF. CDR3 in DNA: TGTGCCATTTGTAGGCAGATGAACACTGAAGCTTTCTTT.

This chain joins TRBV6-5 and TRBJ1-2, with D hard to call. This CDR3 is 13 amino acids long. CDR1 and CDR2 (germline): MNHEY, SVGAGI. Trimming took off 2 bases at V and 5 bases at J, with 9 bases between the two ends. The CDR3 DNA reads as TGTGCCAGCAGTTACGGGCCAGATTATGGCTACACCTTC. Its translation is CASSYGPDYGYTF.

The sample holds one count of this clonotype. Since a much larger clone is just one base distant, this may be a read error. CDR3 nucleotide sequence: TGTGCCGGCAGCCCGACTCATACTAGTTACCAAGAGACCCAGTACTTC. Amino acid sequence: CAGSPTHTSYQETQYF. This sequence joins TRBV7-8 and TRBJ2-5, with D perhaps matching TRBD2 (5 bases). The V gene's germline CDR1 is SGHVS and CDR2 FQNEAQ. The CDR3 runs 16 residues.

This clonotype was picked up a small number of times. The chain carries TRBV6-5 and TRBJ2-4; D may be TRBD2 (5 bases). The CDR3 consists of 16 residues. Germline loops: CDR1 MNHEY, CDR2 SVGAGI. Between the trimmed V and J ends, which lost 2 bases and 1 base, there was a span of 12 bases. The CDR3 sequence: CASSYGRGSAKNIQYF. DNA of the CDR3: TGTGCCAGCAGTTACGGTCGAGGGTCGGCCAAAAACATTCAGTACTTC.

This clonotype occurred a few times. This chain links TRBV29-1 with TRBJ2-7, with D possibly being TRBD1 (6 bases). The end of the DNA aligns better with TRBJ2-5, so the J call may be wrong. Looked up from germline, CDR1 is SQVTM and CDR2 is ANQGSEA. This CDR3 spans 14 amino acids. CDR3 DNA sequence: TGCAGCGTTGAGGGGGCACAATTGGGTAAGACCCAGTACTTC. Its protein is CSVEGAQLGKTQYF.